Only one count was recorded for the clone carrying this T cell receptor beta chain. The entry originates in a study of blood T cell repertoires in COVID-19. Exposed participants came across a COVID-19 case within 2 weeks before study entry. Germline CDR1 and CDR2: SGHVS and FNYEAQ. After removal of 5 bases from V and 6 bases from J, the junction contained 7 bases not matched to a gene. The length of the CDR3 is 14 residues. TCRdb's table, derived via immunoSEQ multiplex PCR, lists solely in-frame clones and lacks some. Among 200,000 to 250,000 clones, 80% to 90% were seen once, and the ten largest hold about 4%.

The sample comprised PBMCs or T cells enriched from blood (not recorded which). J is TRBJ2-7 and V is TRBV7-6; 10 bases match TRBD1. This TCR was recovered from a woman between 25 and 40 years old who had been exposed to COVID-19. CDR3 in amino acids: CASSLGQGVGEQYF. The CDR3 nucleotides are TGTGCCAGCAGCCTCGGACAGGGGGTAGGCGAGCAGTACTTC.